This T cell receptor (beta chain) derives from a study of T cells in Graves' hyperthyroidism and ophthalmopathy. The source material, RNA transcripts, was used to amplify TCR beta CDR3 regions. TCR CDR3 underwent first-round RT-PCR with the HTBI primer set. TCRdb recomputed calls from the multiplex PCR reads with MiXCR, one row per CDR3 protein. The sample has some 92,000 distinct CDR3 sequences, around 40% seen once; the top ten hold roughly 10%. The hyperthyroidism was newly diagnosed and had lasted under 2 months; the patients were aged 18 to 65. The CDR3 contains 14 residues. Germline loops: CDR1 MNHEY, CDR2 SMNVEV (reference sequence). Trimming pared 5 bases from V and 6 bases from J, leaving 14 bases between. In this sample, this clonotype turned up many times.

What was sequenced was peripheral blood or thyroid tissue (not recorded which). V gene TRBV27 combines with J gene TRBJ1-5; D call uncertain. This TCR was recovered from a woman under 40 with Graves' hyperthyroidism. In DNA, the CDR3 is TGTGCCAGCAGTCCCCTGGGAGGGAGTCAGCCCCAGCATTTT. Protein sequence: CASSPLGGSQPQHF.